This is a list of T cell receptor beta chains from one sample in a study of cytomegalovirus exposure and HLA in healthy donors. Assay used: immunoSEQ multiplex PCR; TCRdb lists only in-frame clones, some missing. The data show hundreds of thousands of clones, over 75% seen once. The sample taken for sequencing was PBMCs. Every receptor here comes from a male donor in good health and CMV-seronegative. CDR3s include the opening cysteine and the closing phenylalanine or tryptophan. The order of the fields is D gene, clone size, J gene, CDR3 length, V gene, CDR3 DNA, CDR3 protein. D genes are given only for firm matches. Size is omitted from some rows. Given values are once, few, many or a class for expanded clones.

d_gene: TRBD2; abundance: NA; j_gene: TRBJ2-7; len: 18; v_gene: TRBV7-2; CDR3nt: TGTGCCAGCAGCTTGCGCTGGACTAGCGGGATCGGTGCCTACGAGCAGTACTTC; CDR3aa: CASSLRWTSGIGAYEQYF
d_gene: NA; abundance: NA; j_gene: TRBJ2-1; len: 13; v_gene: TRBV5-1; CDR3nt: TGCGCCAGCCAGGCAGGGTCACTGAATGAGCAGTTCTTC; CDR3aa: CASQAGSLNEQFF
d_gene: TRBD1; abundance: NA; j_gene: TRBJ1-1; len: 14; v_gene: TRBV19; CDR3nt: TGTGCCAGTAGTGAACAGGGGAGCCACACTGAAGCTTTCTTT; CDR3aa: CASSEQGSHTEAFF
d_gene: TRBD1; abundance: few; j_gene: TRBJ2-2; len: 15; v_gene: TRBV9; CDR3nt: TGTGCCAGCAGCGCGGACAGGGTATACACCGGGGAGCTGTTTTTT; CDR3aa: CASSADRVYTGELFF
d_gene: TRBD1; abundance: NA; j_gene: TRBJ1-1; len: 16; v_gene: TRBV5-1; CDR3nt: TGCGCCAGCAGCTCTAACAGGGGGCAGGGGAACACTGAAGCTTTCTTT; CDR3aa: CASSSNRGQGNTEAFF
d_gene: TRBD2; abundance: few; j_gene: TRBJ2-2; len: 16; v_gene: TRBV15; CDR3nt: TGTGCCACCAGCATGCTAGCGGGGAGACCCACCGGGGAGCTGTTTTTT; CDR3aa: CATSMLAGRPTGELFF
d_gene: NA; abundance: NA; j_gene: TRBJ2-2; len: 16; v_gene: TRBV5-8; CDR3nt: TGTGCCAGCAGCTTGGAGGGCGGCAGGGGAACCGGGGAGCTGTTTTTT; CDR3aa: CASSLEGGRGTGELFF
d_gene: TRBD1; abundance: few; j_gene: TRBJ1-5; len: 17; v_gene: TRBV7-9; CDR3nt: TGTGCCAGCAGCTTAGGGGACAGAATCCTTAGCAATCAGCCCCAGCATTTT; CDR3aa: CASSLGDRILSNQPQHF
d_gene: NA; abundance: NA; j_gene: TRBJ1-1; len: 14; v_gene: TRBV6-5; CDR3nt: TGTGCCAGCAGTTTCCGCTCAGAGAACACTGAAGCTTTCTTT; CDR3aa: CASSFRSENTEAFF
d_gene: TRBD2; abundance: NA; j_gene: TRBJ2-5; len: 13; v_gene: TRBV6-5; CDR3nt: TGTGCCAGCAGTTACACGACTAGCGGGACCCAGTACTTC; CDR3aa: CASSYTTSGTQYF
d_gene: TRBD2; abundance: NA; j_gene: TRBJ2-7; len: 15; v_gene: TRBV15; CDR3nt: TGTGCCACCAGCAGAGGGGAGACTAGCGGGGACGAGCAGTACTTC; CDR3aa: CATSRGETSGDEQYF
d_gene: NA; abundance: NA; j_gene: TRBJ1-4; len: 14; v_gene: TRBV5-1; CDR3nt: TGCGCCAGCAGCTTGGGAGACAGTAATGAAAAACTGTTTTTT; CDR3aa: CASSLGDSNEKLFF
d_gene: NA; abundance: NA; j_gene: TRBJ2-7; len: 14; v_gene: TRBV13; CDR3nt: TGTGCCAGCAGCTTTAGGGACACCTACTACGAGCAGTATTTC; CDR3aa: CASSFRDTYYEQYF
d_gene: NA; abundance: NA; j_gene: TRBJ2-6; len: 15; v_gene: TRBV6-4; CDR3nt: TGTGCCAGCAGTGACTCCGCGAGCGAGGCCAACGTCCTGACTTTC; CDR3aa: CASSDSASEANVLTF
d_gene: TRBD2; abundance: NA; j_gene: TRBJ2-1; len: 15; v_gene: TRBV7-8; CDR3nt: TGTGCCAGCAGCCCGGGACTAGCGGGATCCAATGAGCAGTTCTTC; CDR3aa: CASSPGLAGSNEQFF
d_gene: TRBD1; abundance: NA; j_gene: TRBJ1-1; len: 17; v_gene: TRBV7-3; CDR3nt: TGTGCCAGCAGCTTAAGTGTGAGGGGACAGACAAACACTGAAGCTTTCTTT; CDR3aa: CASSLSVRGQTNTEAFF
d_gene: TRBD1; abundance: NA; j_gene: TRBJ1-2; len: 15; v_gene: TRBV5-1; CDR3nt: TGCGCCAGCAGCACTGGGACAGCTTCTAACTATGGCTACACCTTC; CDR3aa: CASSTGTASNYGYTF
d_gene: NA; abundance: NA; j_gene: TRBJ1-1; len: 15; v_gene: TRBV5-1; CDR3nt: TGCGCCAGCAGCTCTCCCCACGATTCTAGACCTGAAGCTTTCTTT; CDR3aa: CASSSPHDSRPEAFF
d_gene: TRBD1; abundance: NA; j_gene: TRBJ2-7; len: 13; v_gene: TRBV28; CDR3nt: TGTGCCAGCAGTTTAAACAGGGGTCAAGAGCAGTACTTC; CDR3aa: CASSLNRGQEQYF
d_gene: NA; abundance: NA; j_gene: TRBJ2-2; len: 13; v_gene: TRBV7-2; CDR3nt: TGTGCCAGCAGCTTACTGAACACCGGGGAGCTGTTTTTT; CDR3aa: CASSLLNTGELFF
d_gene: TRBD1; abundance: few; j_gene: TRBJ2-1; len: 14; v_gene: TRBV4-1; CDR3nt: TGCGCCAGCAGCCAAGGGCAGGGGGCCGTTGAGCAGTTCTTC; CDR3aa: CASSQGQGAVEQFF
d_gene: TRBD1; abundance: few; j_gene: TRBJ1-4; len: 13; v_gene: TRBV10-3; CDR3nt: TGTGCCATCAGTCCGGGACAGGATGAAAAACTGTTTTTT; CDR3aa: CAISPGQDEKLFF
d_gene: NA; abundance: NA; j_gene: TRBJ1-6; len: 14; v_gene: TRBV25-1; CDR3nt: TGTGCCAGCAGTGAGAGCAGGGATGATTCACCCCTCCACTTT; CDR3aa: CASSESRDDSPLHF
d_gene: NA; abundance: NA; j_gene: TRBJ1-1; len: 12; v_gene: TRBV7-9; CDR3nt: TGTGCCAGCAGCTTAGAGGGGTCTGAAGCTTTCTTT; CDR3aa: CASSLEGSEAFF
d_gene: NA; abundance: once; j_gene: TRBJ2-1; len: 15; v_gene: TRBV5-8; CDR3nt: TGTGCCAGCAGCTTGAGGGGGGGCCGGTACAATGAGCAGTTCTTC; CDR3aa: CASSLRGGRYNEQFF
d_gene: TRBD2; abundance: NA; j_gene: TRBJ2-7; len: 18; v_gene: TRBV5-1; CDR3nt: TGCGCCAGCAGCTTGGACCCCCTGGCGGGGGGCGACACCTACGAGCAGTACTTC; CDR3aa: CASSLDPLAGGDTYEQYF
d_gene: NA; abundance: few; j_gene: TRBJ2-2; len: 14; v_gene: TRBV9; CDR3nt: TGTGCCAGCAGCGTAGGGACAGTCCCCGGGGAGCTGTTTTTT; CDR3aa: CASSVGTVPGELFF
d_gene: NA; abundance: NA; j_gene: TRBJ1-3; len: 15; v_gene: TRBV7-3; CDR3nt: TGTGCCAGCAGCCCCGACTCCCGCTCTGGAAACACCATATATTTT; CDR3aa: CASSPDSRSGNTIYF
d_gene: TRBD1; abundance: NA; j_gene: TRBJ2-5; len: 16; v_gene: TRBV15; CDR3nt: TGTGCCACCAGCCCTTCGAGGACAGGGAGCGGGGAGACCCAGTACTTC; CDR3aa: CATSPSRTGSGETQYF
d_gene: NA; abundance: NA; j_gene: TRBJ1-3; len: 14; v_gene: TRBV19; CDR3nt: TGTGCCAGTAGGCCAGGGTTCTCTGGAAACACCATATATTTT; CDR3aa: CASRPGFSGNTIYF
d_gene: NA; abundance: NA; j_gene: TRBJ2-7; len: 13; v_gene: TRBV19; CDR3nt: TGTGCCAGTAAACCAGGGTTGGCCGGCGAGCAGTACTTC; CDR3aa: CASKPGLAGEQYF
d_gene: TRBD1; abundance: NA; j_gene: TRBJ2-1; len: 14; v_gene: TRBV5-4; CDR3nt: TGTGCCAGCAGCCCGCGGACAGGGGGTTGGGAGCAGTTCTTC; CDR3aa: CASSPRTGGWEQFF
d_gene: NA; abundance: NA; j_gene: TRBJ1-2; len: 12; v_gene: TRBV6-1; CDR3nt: TGTGCCAGCAGCGTACAGGGTTATGGCTACACCTTC; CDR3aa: CASSVQGYGYTF
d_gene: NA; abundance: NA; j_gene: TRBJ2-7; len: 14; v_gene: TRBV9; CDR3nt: TGTGCCAGCAGCGTAGTGGGACAAGGGGGAGAGCAGTACTTC; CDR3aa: CASSVVGQGGEQYF
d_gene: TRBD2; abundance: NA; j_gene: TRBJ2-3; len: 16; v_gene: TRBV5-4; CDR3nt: TGTGCCAGCAGGTCTTGGGGGACTAGTCTTATAGATACGCAGTATTTT; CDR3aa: CASRSWGTSLIDTQYF
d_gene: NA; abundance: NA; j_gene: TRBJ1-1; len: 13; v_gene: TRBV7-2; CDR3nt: TGTGCCAGCAGCTTAAGACAGGAAGTCGAAGCTTTCTTT; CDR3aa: CASSLRQEVEAFF
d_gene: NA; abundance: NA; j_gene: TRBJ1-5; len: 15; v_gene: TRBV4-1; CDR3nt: TGCGCCAGCAGCCAAGAGGGACTGGGGGATCAGCCCCAGCATTTT; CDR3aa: CASSQEGLGDQPQHF
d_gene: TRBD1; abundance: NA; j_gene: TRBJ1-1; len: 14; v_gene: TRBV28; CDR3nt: TGTGCCGCGGACAGGCTAAAGTCGGACACTGAAGCTTTCTTT; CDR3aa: CAADRLKSDTEAFF
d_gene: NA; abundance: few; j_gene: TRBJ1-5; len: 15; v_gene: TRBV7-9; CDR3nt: TGTGCCAGCAGCGACGGAGGGGCTAGCAATCAGCCCCAGCATTTT; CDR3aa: CASSDGGASNQPQHF
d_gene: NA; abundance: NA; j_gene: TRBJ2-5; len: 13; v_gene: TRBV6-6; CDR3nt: TGTGCCAGCAGTTATGACAGCCAAGAGACCCAGTACTTC; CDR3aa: CASSYDSQETQYF
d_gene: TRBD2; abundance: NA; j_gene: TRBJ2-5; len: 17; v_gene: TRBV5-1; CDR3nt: TGCGCCAGCAGCTTGAGTCTTTCGGGGGGGAGAGGAGAGACCCAGTACTTC; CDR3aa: CASSLSLSGGRGETQYF
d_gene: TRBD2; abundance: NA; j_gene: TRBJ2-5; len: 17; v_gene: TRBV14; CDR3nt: TGTGCCAGCAGCCAAGACCTAGCGGGGCCCTACCAAGAGACCCAGTACTTC; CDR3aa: CASSQDLAGPYQETQYF
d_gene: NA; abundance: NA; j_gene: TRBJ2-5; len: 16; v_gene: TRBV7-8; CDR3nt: TGTGCCAGCAGCCCCCCTCGGGGTTACTTCCAAGAGACCCAGTACTTC; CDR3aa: CASSPPRGYFQETQYF
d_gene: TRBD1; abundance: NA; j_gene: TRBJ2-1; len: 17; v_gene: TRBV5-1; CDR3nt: TGCGCCAGCAGCTTGGCCTTACAGGGGGTGGGATACAATGAGCAGTTCTTC; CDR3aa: CASSLALQGVGYNEQFF
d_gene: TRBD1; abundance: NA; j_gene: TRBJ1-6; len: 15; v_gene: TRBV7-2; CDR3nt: TGTGCCAGCAGCCCCACAGGGGGCCCTAATTCACCCCTCCACTTT; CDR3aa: CASSPTGGPNSPLHF
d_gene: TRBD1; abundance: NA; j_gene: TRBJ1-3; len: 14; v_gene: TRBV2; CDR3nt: TGTGCCAGCACCGGGACAGGGGTTGGAAACACCATATATTTT; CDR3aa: CASTGTGVGNTIYF
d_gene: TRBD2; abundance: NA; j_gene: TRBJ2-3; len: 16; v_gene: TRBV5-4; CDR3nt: TGTGCCAGCAGCAAGGTGGGTCGGGGGGGCACAGATACGCAGTATTTT; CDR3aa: CASSKVGRGGTDTQYF
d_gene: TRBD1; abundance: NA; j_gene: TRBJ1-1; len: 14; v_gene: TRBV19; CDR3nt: TGTGCCAGTAGTCTGGGGACAGGGGCCACTGAAGCTTTCTTT; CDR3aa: CASSLGTGATEAFF
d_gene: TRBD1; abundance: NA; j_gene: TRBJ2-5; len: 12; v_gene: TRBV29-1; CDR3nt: TGCAGCGTTCGGACAGGACAAGAGACCCAGTACTTC; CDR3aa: CSVRTGQETQYF
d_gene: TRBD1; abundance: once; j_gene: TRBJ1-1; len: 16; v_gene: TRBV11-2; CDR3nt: TGTGCCAGCAGCCCCGACAGGGGGCCGGTGAACACTGAAGCTTTCTTT; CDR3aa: CASSPDRGPVNTEAFF